In its sample, the clone carrying this T cell receptor (beta chain) was seen a few times. Its antigen is as yet unknown. The sample comes from a study of T-cell memory formation after mild COVID-19. From the 5' RACE reads, TCRdb called clonotypes with MiXCR, one entry per CDR3 protein. The sample lists approximately 250,000 distinct CDR3 sequences; 16% were seen once. General study findings and limits: Clones contracting day 15 to 85 were balanced CD4/CD8; later expanders leaned CD4+. For second-wave clones that peaked at day 37, SARS-CoV-2 specificity went unverified. Contracting CD8+ clones were enriched in EMRA, CD4+ mainly in CM and EM.

The material sequenced was PBMCs or a T cell subset sorted from them (not recorded which). The clonotype comes from a man between 18 and 29 years old who had mild COVID-19 (a few samples of this study predate the infection). Cell type and time point are not known.

As DNA, the CDR3 is TGCGCCAGCAGCTCCCAGGTATCAATGAATGAGCAGTTCTTC. It yields the protein CASSSQVSMNEQFF. This chain links TRBV5-1 with TRBJ2-1; D is uncertain. Trimming took 3 bases from V and 7 from J, leaving 14 bases between them. The CDR3 has 14 amino acids. Germline V gene data show CDR1 as SGHRS and CDR2 as YFSETQ.